This T cell receptor (beta chain) was identified during a study of blood T cell repertoires in COVID-19. Study context: The United States, Italy and Spain provided the acute and convalescent COVID-19 samples.

The table came from immunoSEQ multiplex PCR; TCRdb's copy has only in-frame clones and leaves some out. The sample has some 170,000 clones; under 85% are singletons. V trimming: 2 bases; J trimming: 6 bases; junction bases outside the gene matches: 9. Germline V gene sequence: CDR1 SNHLY, CDR2 FYNNEI. This CDR3 has 15 amino acids. V and J are TRBV2 and TRBJ1-1; 7 bases match TRBD1. Sequenced input: peripheral blood. This sequence originates from a man between 70 and 80 years old with acute or convalescent COVID-19. The CDR3 is CASSETAGGAAEAFF. The CDR3 DNA sequence: TGTGCCAGCAGTGAAACGGCAGGGGGAGCTGCTGAAGCTTTCTTT.